This TCR beta chain was recorded in a study of blood T cell repertoires in COVID-19. At the level of the study: COVID-19 samples from acute and convalescent phases originated in the United States, Italy and Spain. Nucleic acid was either cDNA or gDNA, and it came from T cells, B-cell-depleted T cells, or PBMCs.

How the authors handled the data: Cell counts per sample came from amplifying reference gene primers. The assay was immunoSEQ multiplex PCR, and TCRdb's table has in-frame clones only and misses some. The DNA was the basis for D and trimming; V, J and clone size are from that table. The table lists about 300,000 clones, around 90% of them singletons. The V end was cut by 3 bases, the J end by 0 bases, with 8 bases between. This CDR3 spans 15 amino acids. Germline V gives CDR1 SEHNR, CDR2 FQNEAQ (reference sequence). Patients from Seattle were sampled longitudinally, starting during active infection. Sample: peripheral blood. The receptor's source is a woman aged 25 to 45 with COVID-19, enrolled during active disease. The V and J genes are TRBV7-9 and TRBJ2-2; D not resolved. CDR3 bases: TGTGCCAGCAGCTTGAGCGCCCCGAACACCGGGGAGCTGTTTTTT. Encoded protein: CASSLSAPNTGELFF.